This T cell receptor beta chain appears in the sequencing data of a study of blood T cell repertoires in COVID-19. Across the whole study: Whether acute or convalescent, the COVID-19 samples came from the United States, Italy and Spain.

The germline CDR1 and CDR2 sequences are MNHEY and SVGEGT. Trimming took 4 bases from V and 7 from J; bases not matched to a gene: 4. There are 15 residues in the CDR3. Generated by immunoSEQ multiplex PCR, the TCRdb table keeps only in-frame clones and is missing some. The sample consists of around 130,000 clones, around four fifths of them appearing once. The TCR sequence derives from a human donor in a cohort sampled during active COVID-19. J is TRBJ2-1 and V is TRBV6-2 or TRBV6-3, with 13 bases matching TRBD2. The sequenced material came from peripheral blood. CDR3 DNA: TGTGCCAGCAGTTCCGGGACTAGCGGGGTTAATGAGCAGTTCTTC. It encodes CASSSGTSGVNEQFF.